This T cell receptor beta chain was identified in a study of shared clonotypes between healthy human individuals. The study's findings and limits: Incomplete sequencing of sorted subsets was indicated by rarefaction despite large depth.

The CDR3 loop spans 15 amino acids. V was clipped by 1 base and J by 4 bases; unmatched bases: 4. Germline V gene sequence: CDR1 LNHDA, CDR2 SQIVND (reference sequence). Points on this clone: What it binds is not known.

Sequenced by immunoSEQ multiplex PCR; TCRdb stores in-frame clones only, minus some. The table has about 2.4 million clones, more than 85% seen once. This chain links TRBV19 with TRBJ2-3; 8 nucleotides match TRBD1. Sequencing input: naive CD4+ T cells from PBMCs. The sample's subset: CD45RA+ positively selected. The receptor was derived from a man between 18 and 35 years old in good health. Some clones in this sample may be carry-over from other donors' samples. CDR3 loop: CASSIGQGSADTQYF. CDR3 in DNA: TGTGCCAGTAGTATAGGACAGGGGAGTGCAGATACGCAGTATTTT.